In this sample, the clone carrying this TCR beta chain turned up many times. This sample stems from a study of human T cells and chemical hapten exposure. This CDR3 comprises 15 residues. Germline CDR1 and CDR2: SGHKS and YYEKEE (reference sequence). V was pared by 3 bases and J by 3 bases, with 9 bases of the junction left unmatched. TCRdb reprocessed the RACE reads with MiXCR, giving one entry per CDR3 protein. Among 80,000 to 100,000 distinct CDR3 sequences listed, 7% to 8% were seen once. This sample's time point: patch test 1, 2 weeks after DPC sensitization. As for treatment: therapeutic diphenylcyclopropenone sensitization with weekly scalp DPC.

The sequence derives from a woman under 40 with alopecia areata. Some clones in this sample may be carry-over from other donors' samples. The chain links TRBV5-5 to TRBJ2-7, with 7 bases lining up with TRBD1. This sample comprised whole blood, obtained in connection with sensitization to the hapten diphenylcyclopropenone (DPC). CDR3 residues: CASSSGQVYVYEQYF. The CDR3 nucleotides are TGTGCCAGCAGCTCCGGACAGGTGTACGTCTACGAGCAGTACTTC.